Listed below are T cell receptor beta chains from one sample, sequenced in a study of blood T cell repertoires in COVID-19. Using immunoSEQ multiplex PCR, the repertoire was profiled, and TCRdb retains in-frame clones only, with some absent. The repertoire holds about 200,000 clones, with 82% as singletons. Sequencing used peripheral blood. The receptors stem from a woman of 80 years or more with COVID-19, enrolled during active disease. Each CDR3 is given with its conserved first and last residue. The D gene is left open where the match is weak. Size tells how often a clone was seen (once, few, many) or the class of an expanded clone, and some rows leave it out.

D gene: -
J gene: TRBJ1-2
clone size: -
V gene: TRBV6-6
CDR3 DNA: TGTGCCAGCAGTTTCCTCCTTGGCACCCTTAACTATGGCTACACCTTC
CDR3 protein: CASSFLLGTLNYGYTF

D gene: -
J gene: TRBJ1-6
clone size: once
V gene: TRBV5-1
CDR3 DNA: TGCGCCAGCAGCTTGGAAATTGCGGCAAACACCCTCCACTTT
CDR3 protein: CASSLEIAANTLHF

D gene: TRBD1
J gene: TRBJ1-1
clone size: -
V gene: TRBV18
CDR3 DNA: TGTGCCAGCTCCCCTGGACAGGGGGAAACTGAAGCTTTCTTT
CDR3 protein: CASSPGQGETEAFF

D gene: -
J gene: TRBJ1-1
clone size: -
V gene: TRBV18
CDR3 DNA: TGTGCCAGCTCAAGGGGTCCCAACACTGAAGCTTTCTTT
CDR3 protein: CASSRGPNTEAFF

D gene: TRBD1
J gene: TRBJ2-6
clone size: few
V gene: TRBV6-4
CDR3 DNA: TGTGCCAGCAGCCCTACAGGGGGCAGTGGGGCCAACGTCCTGACTTTC
CDR3 protein: CASSPTGGSGANVLTF

D gene: -
J gene: TRBJ1-1
clone size: -
V gene: TRBV2
CDR3 DNA: TGTGCCAGCCGGTTCAGGGGAAGGGACACTGAAGCTTTCTTT
CDR3 protein: CASRFRGRDTEAFF

D gene: -
J gene: TRBJ1-5
clone size: few
V gene: TRBV28
CDR3 DNA: TGTGCCAGCAGTTTTTCGCGATATAGCAATCAGCCCCAGCATTTT
CDR3 protein: CASSFSRYSNQPQHF

D gene: -
J gene: TRBJ1-1
clone size: -
V gene: TRBV11-2
CDR3 DNA: TGTGCCAGCAGCGTGGAAGGTTCAGGTCCTGAAGCTTTCTTT
CDR3 protein: CASSVEGSGPEAFF

D gene: TRBD2
J gene: TRBJ2-1
clone size: once
V gene: TRBV2
CDR3 DNA: TGTGCCAGCAGGGGACTAGCGGCCAACAATGAGCAGTTCTTC
CDR3 protein: CASRGLAANNEQFF

D gene: -
J gene: TRBJ2-1
clone size: few
V gene: TRBV9
CDR3 DNA: TGTGCCAGCAGCGTAGAACACAGGTTTCACAATGAGCAGTTCTTC
CDR3 protein: CASSVEHRFHNEQFF

D gene: TRBD2
J gene: TRBJ2-3
clone size: -
V gene: TRBV5-1
CDR3 DNA: TGCGCCAGCAGCGAAATCGGGCGGGGGGGGACAGATACGCAGTATTTT
CDR3 protein: CASSEIGRGGTDTQYF

D gene: -
J gene: TRBJ1-2
clone size: -
V gene: TRBV5-4
CDR3 DNA: TGTGCCAGCAGCTTGGCAGGGTCCTCTGGCTACACCTTC
CDR3 protein: CASSLAGSSGYTF

D gene: TRBD1
J gene: TRBJ1-2
clone size: -
V gene: TRBV3-1/TRBV3-2
CDR3 DNA: TGTGCCAGCAGCCCGACAGGGGGGGAGGGCTACACCTTC
CDR3 protein: CASSPTGGEGYTF

D gene: TRBD2
J gene: TRBJ2-1
clone size: once
V gene: TRBV19
CDR3 DNA: TGTGCCAGTAGTACCCCCCGCACTAGCGGGGACGAGCAGTTCTTC
CDR3 protein: CASSTPRTSGDEQFF

D gene: -
J gene: TRBJ1-1
clone size: few
V gene: TRBV5-1
CDR3 DNA: TGCGCCAGCAGTCGGCAAGACTTGAACACTGAAGCTTTCTTT
CDR3 protein: CASSRQDLNTEAFF

D gene: TRBD1
J gene: TRBJ2-2
clone size: -
V gene: TRBV3-1/TRBV3-2
CDR3 DNA: TGTGCCAGCAGCCCTCCGGGGACAGGGCTGACCGGGGAGCTGTTTTTT
CDR3 protein: CASSPPGTGLTGELFF

D gene: -
J gene: TRBJ1-2
clone size: -
V gene: TRBV6-6
CDR3 DNA: TGTGCCAGCAGTTACACAAGTGGCTACACCTTC
CDR3 protein: CASSYTSGYTF

D gene: -
J gene: TRBJ2-2
clone size: -
V gene: TRBV10-2
CDR3 DNA: TGCGCCAGCAGGGGGGGGCGGAACACCGGGGAGCTGTTTTTT
CDR3 protein: CASRGGRNTGELFF

D gene: TRBD1
J gene: TRBJ1-5
clone size: -
V gene: TRBV6-5
CDR3 DNA: TGTGCCAGCAGCCCACTCGGGACAGGGGGTCAGCCCCAGCATTTT
CDR3 protein: CASSPLGTGGQPQHF

D gene: TRBD2
J gene: TRBJ2-6
clone size: -
V gene: TRBV7-3
CDR3 DNA: TGTGCCAGCAGCTCTAGCGGGAGCCCTGGGGCCAACGTCCTGACTTTC
CDR3 protein: CASSSSGSPGANVLTF

D gene: TRBD2
J gene: TRBJ2-1
clone size: -
V gene: TRBV15
CDR3 DNA: TGTGCCACCGGCCGGGCTAGCGGGAGCTATGAGCAGTTCTTC
CDR3 protein: CATGRASGSYEQFF

D gene: TRBD2
J gene: TRBJ2-5
clone size: -
V gene: TRBV19
CDR3 DNA: TGTGCCAGTAGTATTCCGGGGAAAAGCGGGGCCCAGACCCAGTACTTC
CDR3 protein: CASSIPGKSGAQTQYF

D gene: -
J gene: TRBJ2-4
clone size: -
V gene: TRBV28
CDR3 DNA: TGTGCCAGCAGTTTAGGACAGAGCGTAGCCAAAAACATTCAGTACTTC
CDR3 protein: CASSLGQSVAKNIQYF

D gene: TRBD1
J gene: TRBJ2-2
clone size: -
V gene: TRBV7-2
CDR3 DNA: TGTGCCAGCAGGGTCGGACAGGGTGGTGGGTCGGGGGAGCTGTTTTTT
CDR3 protein: CASRVGQGGGSGELFF

D gene: -
J gene: TRBJ1-1
clone size: few
V gene: TRBV3-1/TRBV3-2
CDR3 DNA: TGTGCCAGCAGCCTCTTCGGGGTGAACACTGAAGCTTTCTTT
CDR3 protein: CASSLFGVNTEAFF

D gene: -
J gene: TRBJ1-2
clone size: -
V gene: TRBV20-1
CDR3 DNA: TGCAGTGCTAGTCGACAACACTATGGCTACACCTTC
CDR3 protein: CSASRQHYGYTF

D gene: -
J gene: TRBJ2-3
clone size: -
V gene: TRBV3-1/TRBV3-2
CDR3 DNA: TGTGCCAGCAGCCCCAAGTCAGTTAGCACAGATACGCAGTATTTT
CDR3 protein: CASSPKSVSTDTQYF

D gene: TRBD1
J gene: TRBJ1-1
clone size: -
V gene: TRBV11-3
CDR3 DNA: TGTGCCAGCAGCTTGGGACAGGGCTCTGAAGCTTTCTTT
CDR3 protein: CASSLGQGSEAFF

D gene: -
J gene: TRBJ1-1
clone size: -
V gene: TRBV6-2/TRBV6-3
CDR3 DNA: TGTGCCAGCAGTTACCCTCCGTCCCCCCAGTCCGACACTGAAGCTTTCTTT
CDR3 protein: CASSYPPSPQSDTEAFF

D gene: TRBD2
J gene: TRBJ2-3
clone size: -
V gene: TRBV28
CDR3 DNA: TGTGCCAGCAGTTTTGGGACTAGGAAAGATACGCAGTATTTT
CDR3 protein: CASSFGTRKDTQYF

D gene: -
J gene: TRBJ1-2
clone size: -
V gene: TRBV2
CDR3 DNA: TGTGCCAGCAGCCCACAGGGAGGGTTCGGCTACACCTTC
CDR3 protein: CASSPQGGFGYTF

D gene: -
J gene: TRBJ2-3
clone size: few
V gene: TRBV6-6
CDR3 DNA: TGTGCCATCTGGCCCTTAATCACAGATACGCAGTATTTT
CDR3 protein: CAIWPLITDTQYF

D gene: -
J gene: TRBJ1-2
clone size: -
V gene: TRBV5-1
CDR3 DNA: TGCGCCACTACGGACTCACCCCATGGGGGCTACACCTTC
CDR3 protein: CATTDSPHGGYTF

D gene: TRBD1
J gene: TRBJ1-5
clone size: -
V gene: TRBV18
CDR3 DNA: TGTGCCAGCTCACCAAATGCACAGGGGGCTGGGCAGCCCCAGCATTTT
CDR3 protein: CASSPNAQGAGQPQHF

D gene: -
J gene: TRBJ1-2
clone size: -
V gene: TRBV29-1
CDR3 DNA: TGCAGCGTTGAAACCTACACTACAGGGAACTATGGCTACACCTTC
CDR3 protein: CSVETYTTGNYGYTF

D gene: -
J gene: TRBJ2-5
clone size: -
V gene: TRBV5-4
CDR3 DNA: TGTGCCAGCAGTTTGAGAGGTGGAGAGACCCAGTACTTC
CDR3 protein: CASSLRGGETQYF

D gene: TRBD1
J gene: TRBJ1-2
clone size: -
V gene: TRBV28
CDR3 DNA: TGTGCCAGCAGTTCGGGACAGGGGGGCGGCTACACCTTC
CDR3 protein: CASSSGQGGGYTF

D gene: TRBD1
J gene: TRBJ2-3
clone size: -
V gene: TRBV11-2
CDR3 DNA: TGTGCCAGCAGCTCCCGGGACAGGGTAGATACGCAGTATTTT
CDR3 protein: CASSSRDRVDTQYF

D gene: TRBD1
J gene: TRBJ2-3
clone size: -
V gene: TRBV7-8
CDR3 DNA: TGTGCCAGCAGCGACCGACAGGGGATGAATACGCAGTATTTT
CDR3 protein: CASSDRQGMNTQYF

D gene: TRBD1
J gene: TRBJ2-3
clone size: -
V gene: TRBV19
CDR3 DNA: TGTGCCAGTAGTAATTCAGGGGGCAATACAGATACGCAGTATTTT
CDR3 protein: CASSNSGGNTDTQYF

D gene: TRBD1
J gene: TRBJ2-5
clone size: -
V gene: TRBV28
CDR3 DNA: TGTGCCAGCAGGACAGTACAGGGGGTTGGGGAGACCCAGTACTTC
CDR3 protein: CASRTVQGVGETQYF

D gene: TRBD1
J gene: TRBJ1-5
clone size: few
V gene: TRBV19
CDR3 DNA: TGTGCCAGCCGACAGGGGAATCAGCCCCAGCATTTT
CDR3 protein: CASRQGNQPQHF

D gene: TRBD1
J gene: TRBJ2-5
clone size: -
V gene: TRBV14
CDR3 DNA: TGTGCCAGCAGCCAAGGGACAGGGACGGGAGAGACCCAGTACTTC
CDR3 protein: CASSQGTGTGETQYF

D gene: -
J gene: TRBJ1-2
clone size: -
V gene: TRBV5-1
CDR3 DNA: TGCGCCAGCAGCTTGGGCGGCGGCTACACCTTC
CDR3 protein: CASSLGGGYTF

D gene: TRBD1
J gene: TRBJ1-1
clone size: -
V gene: TRBV5-6
CDR3 DNA: TGTGCCAGCAGCTTTACGACAGGGTACACTGAAGCTTTCTTT
CDR3 protein: CASSFTTGYTEAFF

D gene: -
J gene: TRBJ1-1
clone size: -
V gene: TRBV7-9
CDR3 DNA: TGTGCCAGCAGCAATCAGGGGATAGGGACTGAAGCTTTCTTT
CDR3 protein: CASSNQGIGTEAFF

D gene: TRBD2
J gene: TRBJ2-3
clone size: -
V gene: TRBV27
CDR3 DNA: TGTGCAACCCGAGGGCGGGAGAGCCAACGCCGCACAGATACGCAGTATTTT
CDR3 protein: CATRGRESQRRTDTQYF

D gene: TRBD2
J gene: TRBJ2-5
clone size: -
V gene: TRBV6-5
CDR3 DNA: TGTGCCAGCAGTTACTCGCGGGGGGGCAGGGAGACCCAGTACTTC
CDR3 protein: CASSYSRGGRETQYF

D gene: TRBD1
J gene: TRBJ1-2
clone size: -
V gene: TRBV27
CDR3 DNA: TGTGCCAGCAGTCGGACAGGGTGGATCGGCTACACCTTC
CDR3 protein: CASSRTGWIGYTF

D gene: -
J gene: TRBJ2-7
clone size: -
V gene: TRBV7-2
CDR3 DNA: TGTGCCAGCAGCTTAAGTCGGGTGCCCGAGCAGTACTTC
CDR3 protein: CASSLSRVPEQYF

D gene: TRBD1
J gene: TRBJ1-6
clone size: -
V gene: TRBV18
CDR3 DNA: TGTGCCAGCTCACCCCCGACAGGGGTTAATTCACCCCTCCACTTT
CDR3 protein: CASSPPTGVNSPLHF